This T cell receptor beta chain was sequenced for a study of CD8 T cells in Susac syndrome (dated by TCRdb to between 2019 and 2020). At the level of the whole study: The study used repertoire sequencing to test whether antigen drove CD8+ T cell activation and differentiation in Susac syndrome. The study compared CD8+ T cell repertoire clonality among eleven to twelve healthy donors, roughly 14 Susac syndrome patients and about 16 multiple sclerosis patients.

Trimming removed 10 bases from V and 6 bases from J, leaving 15 bases between the germline ends. The CDR3 holds 12 amino acids from the cysteine to the phenylalanine. CDR3 DNA only is kept here, 36 bases in frame from base 1. The study at large found these results: The study acknowledged that relatively few individuals were included in the TCR sequencing and HLA analysis.

RNA was extracted using the RNeasy kit, and 0.5 to 1 microgram was reverse transcribed with random hexamers. TCR beta CDR3 regions were amplified with the immunoSEQ multiplex PCR assay covering 54 Vbeta and 13 Jbeta segments. To correct PCR amplification bias, a synthetic template baseline was used for both primer optimization and computational correction. Regarding the original processing steps: Reads were annotated to V, D and J genes according to IMGT and were analyzed with immunoSEQ Analyzer, with only productive sequences retained. To calculate clonality, Shannon entropy was normalized by log2 of the number of productive unique sequences and then subtracted from one. For each patient and control, public and private clones were evaluated among the 100 most prevalent clones. Susac-specific clones were defined as absent from healthy and MS cohorts, around 1,000 published viral clones and other ImmuneACCESS disease sequences. The raw public data were reprocessed by TCRdb itself: fastp quality trimming at Q25, MiXCR clonotype calling, in-frame beta chains only. Each CDR3 protein appears once, grouped with its most common genes and DNA. None of the V and J calls come from the authors' own analysis; TCRdb made them. The sample table contains just over 150,000 distinct CDR3 sequences; only one count was recorded for less than 97% of them. Jointly, the top ten make up over 0.12% of the sample.

Peripheral blood CD8+ and CD4+ T cells from healthy donors, Susac syndrome patients and multiple sclerosis patients were profiled using high-throughput TCR beta sequencing. Treatment-naive patients with stable or active relapsing-remitting disease fulfilling revised McDonald criteria were used as multiple sclerosis controls. Bulk CD8+ and CD4+ T cells were purified magnetically by negative isolation, whereas CD8+ TEMRA cells were enriched by FACS. Blood was collected in EDTA tubes and processed within 24 hours, with PBMCs isolated through density gradient centrifugation. PBMCs intended for TCR sequencing were frozen in liquid nitrogen and were later thawed in a 37 degrees C water bath. The sorted or isolated CD4+, CD8+ and CD8+ TEMRA cells had a purity of 90% or higher. Of note for this clonotype: Its cognate antigen has yet to be identified. Base qualities are not at hand, and no much larger clone is one base apart.

The source material was CD8+ T cells from PBMCs. This clonotype was sampled from a human donor with multiple sclerosis. The chain couples TRBV12-3 or TRBV12-4 to TRBJ1-2; TRBD1 is perhaps the D gene, given 6 matching bases. CDR3 region: CAIYGKGDGYTF. The DNA sequence is TGTGCCATCTACGGGAAGGGGGATGGCTACACCTTC.